The rows below give T cell receptor beta chains drawn from one sample of a study of OX40 agonist ivuxolimab in advanced cancers. Produced via immunoSEQ multiplex PCR; TCRdb's table is partial and in-frame only. The sample consists of over 60,000 clones, about 88% of them appearing once. This material consisted of CD4+ or CD8+ T cells sorted from blood, taken in a trial of the OX40 agonist ivuxolimab. The receptor source for this set is an adult with an advanced solid tumor such as melanoma, head and neck, liver or kidney cancer. The CDR3 runs from the conserved cysteine through the conserved F or W. Fields, in order: D gene, V gene, J gene, clone size, CDR3 DNA, CDR3 protein. D genes are given only for firm matches. Expanded clones are given a class, and other clones once, few, many or no size at all.

d_gene: TRBD1; v_gene: TRBV5-1; j_gene: TRBJ2-7; abundance: once; CDR3nt: TGCGCCAGCAGCCTCACACAGGGGACCTACGAGCAGTACTTC; CDR3aa: CASSLTQGTYEQYF
d_gene: -; v_gene: TRBV7-3; j_gene: TRBJ2-1; abundance: -; CDR3nt: TGTGCCAGCAGCTCCGCGGGGCCGCGTCGGGAGCAGTTCTTC; CDR3aa: CASSSAGPRREQFF
d_gene: -; v_gene: TRBV19; j_gene: TRBJ1-2; abundance: -; CDR3nt: TGTGCCAGTAGTGGTGATGGGCGGTATGGCTACACCTTC; CDR3aa: CASSGDGRYGYTF
d_gene: -; v_gene: TRBV7-2; j_gene: TRBJ1-3; abundance: -; CDR3nt: TGTGCCAGCAGCTTACAATGGTCTGGAAACACCATATATTTT; CDR3aa: CASSLQWSGNTIYF
d_gene: -; v_gene: TRBV5-1; j_gene: TRBJ1-3; abundance: -; CDR3nt: TGCGCCAGCAGCTCTAGTCTTTCTGGAAACACCATATATTTT; CDR3aa: CASSSSLSGNTIYF
d_gene: -; v_gene: TRBV2; j_gene: TRBJ2-1; abundance: -; CDR3nt: TGTGCCAGCAGAGACTCCTACAATGAGCAGTTCTTC; CDR3aa: CASRDSYNEQFF
d_gene: TRBD1; v_gene: TRBV18; j_gene: TRBJ2-3; abundance: once; CDR3nt: TGTGCCAGCTCACAACAACAGGGGAGCACAGATACGCAGTATTTT; CDR3aa: CASSQQQGSTDTQYF
d_gene: TRBD2; v_gene: TRBV7-2; j_gene: TRBJ2-1; abundance: -; CDR3nt: TGTGCCAGCAGCTTATCAAGCGGGAGCTCCTACAATGAGCAGTTCTTC; CDR3aa: CASSLSSGSSYNEQFF
d_gene: -; v_gene: TRBV28; j_gene: TRBJ1-3; abundance: -; CDR3nt: TGTGCCAGCAGCCTGGGGGCTGGAAACACCATATATTTT; CDR3aa: CASSLGAGNTIYF
d_gene: -; v_gene: TRBV5-1; j_gene: TRBJ2-3; abundance: -; CDR3nt: TGCGCCAGCAGCTTGGGCATCAGCGGTAGCACAGATACGCAGTATTTT; CDR3aa: CASSLGISGSTDTQYF
d_gene: TRBD2; v_gene: TRBV9; j_gene: TRBJ2-5; abundance: -; CDR3nt: TGTGCCAGCAGCTCTAGCGGGGGTTACCAAGAGACCCAGTACTTC; CDR3aa: CASSSSGGYQETQYF
d_gene: -; v_gene: TRBV6-5; j_gene: TRBJ2-7; abundance: once; CDR3nt: TGTGCCAGCGGGGGGCTATTGAGGCAGTACTTC; CDR3aa: CASGGLLRQYF
d_gene: -; v_gene: TRBV6-1; j_gene: TRBJ2-7; abundance: -; CDR3nt: TGTGCCAGCATTCCAGGGGATACCTACGAGCAGTACTTC; CDR3aa: CASIPGDTYEQYF
d_gene: -; v_gene: TRBV2; j_gene: TRBJ1-1; abundance: -; CDR3nt: TGTGCCAGCAGTGTTCTTGTCAGGGACACTGAAGCTTTCTTT; CDR3aa: CASSVLVRDTEAFF
d_gene: TRBD1; v_gene: TRBV7-2; j_gene: TRBJ1-5; abundance: -; CDR3nt: TGTGCCAGCAGCTTACTAGGGACAGGGAAGGTTAATCAGCCCCAGCATTTT; CDR3aa: CASSLLGTGKVNQPQHF
d_gene: -; v_gene: TRBV11-2; j_gene: TRBJ2-3; abundance: -; CDR3nt: TGTGCCAGCAGCTTAGTAAGGGAGGGGGCAGATACGCAGTATTTT; CDR3aa: CASSLVREGADTQYF
d_gene: TRBD2; v_gene: TRBV6-1; j_gene: TRBJ2-5; abundance: -; CDR3nt: TGTGCCAGCAGTCGAGGTAGCGGGGGCGGGGAGACCCAGTACTTC; CDR3aa: CASSRGSGGGETQYF
d_gene: TRBD1; v_gene: TRBV11-1; j_gene: TRBJ2-1; abundance: -; CDR3nt: TGTGCCAGCAGCTTAAGACAGGGCAGGAATGAGCAGTTCTTC; CDR3aa: CASSLRQGRNEQFF
d_gene: -; v_gene: TRBV19; j_gene: TRBJ2-6; abundance: -; CDR3nt: TGTGCCAGTAGTTTGGGGCCTGGGGCCAACGTCCTGACTTTC; CDR3aa: CASSLGPGANVLTF
d_gene: -; v_gene: TRBV4-1; j_gene: TRBJ1-1; abundance: -; CDR3nt: TGCGCCAGCCGCGCGAACTTTTTGGGCCTCAGGGTTGGTGAAGCTTTCTTT; CDR3aa: CASRANFLGLRVGEAFF
d_gene: TRBD2; v_gene: TRBV7-2; j_gene: TRBJ2-7; abundance: -; CDR3nt: TGTGCCAGCAGCTTACCCCCAGCGGGGGCGCAGTACTTC; CDR3aa: CASSLPPAGAQYF
d_gene: -; v_gene: TRBV9; j_gene: TRBJ1-1; abundance: -; CDR3nt: TGTGCCAGCAGCGGCGAGGTGAGAAACACTGAAGCTTTCTTT; CDR3aa: CASSGEVRNTEAFF
d_gene: -; v_gene: TRBV2; j_gene: TRBJ2-1; abundance: few; CDR3nt: TGTGCCAGCAGTCCCGACTATCCAAATGAGCAGTTCTTC; CDR3aa: CASSPDYPNEQFF
d_gene: -; v_gene: TRBV25-1; j_gene: TRBJ1-1; abundance: once; CDR3nt: TGTGCCAGCAGTGACCGGGGAGGGACGAACACTGAAGCTTTCTTT; CDR3aa: CASSDRGGTNTEAFF
d_gene: TRBD2; v_gene: TRBV28; j_gene: TRBJ2-7; abundance: once; CDR3nt: TGTGCCAGCATAGATAGTAGCGGGTCCTACGAGCAGTACTTC; CDR3aa: CASIDSSGSYEQYF
d_gene: -; v_gene: TRBV10-3; j_gene: TRBJ1-5; abundance: few; CDR3nt: TGTGCCATCAGTATCGAACCCACCCAGCCCCAGCATTTT; CDR3aa: CAISIEPTQPQHF
d_gene: TRBD1; v_gene: TRBV7-9; j_gene: TRBJ1-1; abundance: -; CDR3nt: TGTGCCAGCAGCTACGGACAGGGCACTGAAGCTTTCTTT; CDR3aa: CASSYGQGTEAFF
d_gene: -; v_gene: TRBV7-3; j_gene: TRBJ2-2; abundance: -; CDR3nt: TGTGCCAGCAGCTTACGGAGGGAAGGCACCGGGGAGCTGTTTTTT; CDR3aa: CASSLRREGTGELFF
d_gene: -; v_gene: TRBV28; j_gene: TRBJ1-1; abundance: -; CDR3nt: TGTGCCCACCATGCGGGGGCGAGGACTGAAGCTTTCTTT; CDR3aa: CAHHAGARTEAFF
d_gene: -; v_gene: TRBV5-1; j_gene: TRBJ2-5; abundance: -; CDR3nt: TGCGCCAGCAGCGTAGACAGCCCTCGGGAGACCCAGTACTTC; CDR3aa: CASSVDSPRETQYF
d_gene: TRBD1; v_gene: TRBV11-2; j_gene: TRBJ2-3; abundance: -; CDR3nt: TGTGCCAGCAGCTTCGGGACAGGGCGCCGAGATACGCAGTATTTT; CDR3aa: CASSFGTGRRDTQYF
d_gene: TRBD1; v_gene: TRBV15; j_gene: TRBJ1-2; abundance: -; CDR3nt: TGTGCCACCAGCAGAGACCGACAGGGCTATGGCTACACCTTC; CDR3aa: CATSRDRQGYGYTF
d_gene: -; v_gene: TRBV6-1; j_gene: TRBJ1-2; abundance: -; CDR3nt: TGTGCCAGCAATGAAGGGACGGATCCTTTTAACTATGGCTGCACCTTC; CDR3aa: CASNEGTDPFNYGCTF
d_gene: -; v_gene: TRBV5-1; j_gene: TRBJ2-5; abundance: -; CDR3nt: TGCGCCAGCAGCTTGACTCCCGAAGAGACCCAGTACTTC; CDR3aa: CASSLTPEETQYF
d_gene: TRBD1; v_gene: TRBV7-9; j_gene: TRBJ2-5; abundance: -; CDR3nt: TGTGCCAGCAGCCCCCAGGGGACAGCTTTGGAGACCCAGTACTTC; CDR3aa: CASSPQGTALETQYF
d_gene: -; v_gene: TRBV5-1; j_gene: TRBJ2-1; abundance: -; CDR3nt: TGCGCCAGCAGCTGGGTCGGGAGCTCCTACAATGAGCAGTTCTTC; CDR3aa: CASSWVGSSYNEQFF
d_gene: -; v_gene: TRBV2; j_gene: TRBJ1-5; abundance: -; CDR3nt: TGTGCCAGCAGGCCTGACCGCGAAGCCCAGCATTTT; CDR3aa: CASRPDREAQHF
d_gene: -; v_gene: TRBV30; j_gene: TRBJ1-5; abundance: -; CDR3nt: TGTGCCTGGGGGGGGGTCGGGCGACCCCAGCATTTT; CDR3aa: CAWGGVGRPQHF
d_gene: TRBD1; v_gene: TRBV6-1; j_gene: TRBJ1-1; abundance: once; CDR3nt: TGTGCCAGCAGTACTATGTTCTCAGGGGGCACTGAAGCTTTCTTT; CDR3aa: CASSTMFSGGTEAFF
d_gene: -; v_gene: TRBV10-2; j_gene: TRBJ2-1; abundance: few; CDR3nt: TGCGCCAGCAGTGGTCACAATGAGCAGTTCTTC; CDR3aa: CASSGHNEQFF
d_gene: -; v_gene: TRBV10-3; j_gene: TRBJ2-1; abundance: once; CDR3nt: TGTGCCCTCAGTGTAAGCGAGATCAATGAGCAGTTCTTC; CDR3aa: CALSVSEINEQFF
d_gene: TRBD1; v_gene: TRBV9; j_gene: TRBJ2-3; abundance: -; CDR3nt: TGTGCCAGCAGCGCAACCGGGACAGGGGGCGGTTCAGGTTGGCCAGATACGCAGTATTTT; CDR3aa: CASSATGTGGGSGWPDTQYF
d_gene: TRBD1; v_gene: TRBV19; j_gene: TRBJ2-7; abundance: once; CDR3nt: TGTGCCAGTAGCCCTGGACAGGGTCTCCACGAGCAGTACTTC; CDR3aa: CASSPGQGLHEQYF
d_gene: TRBD2; v_gene: TRBV7-3; j_gene: TRBJ2-3; abundance: -; CDR3nt: TGTGCCAGCAGCTTAAAAGCTCCTAGCGGGGCCGATACGCAGTATTTT; CDR3aa: CASSLKAPSGADTQYF
d_gene: -; v_gene: TRBV4-1; j_gene: TRBJ1-3; abundance: -; CDR3nt: TGCGCCAGCAGCCCGGACCCCGTCTCTGGAAACACCATATATTTT; CDR3aa: CASSPDPVSGNTIYF
d_gene: -; v_gene: TRBV7-3; j_gene: TRBJ2-7; abundance: -; CDR3nt: TGTGCCAGCAGCCCCCACGAGGGGCCACTCTACGAGCAGTACTTC; CDR3aa: CASSPHEGPLYEQYF
d_gene: TRBD1; v_gene: TRBV7-8; j_gene: TRBJ2-7; abundance: -; CDR3nt: TGTGCCAGCAGCAACGGGGGGACAGGGCCCTACGAGCAGTACTTC; CDR3aa: CASSNGGTGPYEQYF
d_gene: -; v_gene: TRBV18; j_gene: TRBJ2-1; abundance: -; CDR3nt: TGTGCCAGCTCACCCGGGACCCCGAATGAGCAGTTCTTC; CDR3aa: CASSPGTPNEQFF
d_gene: TRBD1; v_gene: TRBV19; j_gene: TRBJ2-3; abundance: -; CDR3nt: TGTGCCACAAACAGGGGGCGGAACACAGATACGCAGTATTTT; CDR3aa: CATNRGRNTDTQYF
d_gene: -; v_gene: TRBV27; j_gene: TRBJ1-1; abundance: -; CDR3nt: TGTGCCAGCAGTTTAAGGAAAGGGGTGACTTTCTTT; CDR3aa: CASSLRKGVTFF
d_gene: TRBD2; v_gene: TRBV19; j_gene: TRBJ2-5; abundance: -; CDR3nt: TGTGCCAGTAGTCCCGGGACTACCCAAGAGACCCAGTACTTC; CDR3aa: CASSPGTTQETQYF
d_gene: -; v_gene: TRBV30; j_gene: TRBJ2-6; abundance: -; CDR3nt: TGTGCCTGGAGAGAGTATGGGTATGGGGCCAACGTCCTGACTTTC; CDR3aa: CAWREYGYGANVLTF
d_gene: -; v_gene: TRBV18; j_gene: TRBJ2-2; abundance: once; CDR3nt: TGTGCCAGCTCATCCAGGGAGGCCGGGGAGCTGTTTTTT; CDR3aa: CASSSREAGELFF
d_gene: -; v_gene: TRBV7-3; j_gene: TRBJ1-4; abundance: -; CDR3nt: TGTGCCAGCAGCTCAGGGGCTAATGAAAAACTGTTTTTT; CDR3aa: CASSSGANEKLFF
d_gene: -; v_gene: TRBV21-1; j_gene: TRBJ2-3; abundance: -; CDR3nt: TGTGCCAGCAGCATTGCCCGGGGGACGCAGTATTTT; CDR3aa: CASSIARGTQYF
d_gene: -; v_gene: TRBV5-1; j_gene: TRBJ2-3; abundance: -; CDR3nt: TGCGCCAGCAGCTTGAGTCTGGGCACAGATACGCAGTATTTT; CDR3aa: CASSLSLGTDTQYF
d_gene: -; v_gene: TRBV7-9; j_gene: TRBJ2-7; abundance: -; CDR3nt: TGTGCCAGCAGCTTAACGTCCGGACCCTACGAGCAGTACTTC; CDR3aa: CASSLTSGPYEQYF
d_gene: -; v_gene: TRBV30; j_gene: TRBJ2-7; abundance: few; CDR3nt: TGTGCCTGGAGTGTAACAGGGTTCGCCTACGAGCAGTACTTC; CDR3aa: CAWSVTGFAYEQYF
d_gene: -; v_gene: TRBV4-2; j_gene: TRBJ1-1; abundance: -; CDR3nt: TGTGCCAGCAGCCATTCCAGGGAAGCTGAAGCTTTCTTT; CDR3aa: CASSHSREAEAFF